This T cell receptor beta chain was sequenced for a study of shared clonotypes between healthy human individuals. Study in general: The donor group consisted of a couple of women and a few men, aged 18 to 49. Overall study findings and caveats: A few donors had 4% to 6.5% of their naive CD4 clonotypes in common.

Details on this clone: The antigen is not known.

The CDR3 loop spans 13 amino acids. Trimming shortened V by 5 bases and J by 4 bases, and 9 bases separated the two germline ends. In germline, CDR1 is LNHDA, CDR2 SQIVND (reference sequence). The naive CD8 subset, CD45RO-negative cells positively selected for CCR7, excluded terminally differentiated effector memory CD45RA+ cells. TCRdb's copy holds only in-frame clones and misses some; the assay was immunoSEQ multiplex PCR. The table has some 2 million clones, roughly 94% seen once; the top ten hold more than 0.9%. Sample: naive CD8+ T cells sorted from blood. The gene calls are TRBV19 and TRBJ2-1; D could derive from TRBD1 or TRBD2 (5 bases each). The TCR sequence derives from a man aged 18 to 35 in good health. DNA of the CDR3: TGTGCCAGTAGTTGGGACGAATACAATGAGCAGTTCTTC. Translated: CASSWDEYNEQFF.